This T cell receptor beta chain was recovered during a study of control samples from healthy donors and cancer patients. Using immunoSEQ multiplex PCR, the repertoire was profiled, and TCRdb retains in-frame clones only, with some absent. The repertoire holds tens of thousands of clones, with roughly nine tenths as singletons. The CDR3 extends over 13 amino acids. Germline lookup yields CDR1 SGDLS and CDR2 YYNGEE. V was pared by 4 bases and J by 0 bases, with 7 bases between. Specimen: PBMCs. This rearrangement joins TRBV9 to TRBJ1-2; D gene uncertain. The TCR was taken from a middle-aged man with colorectal cancer. The CDR3 DNA reads as TGTGCCAGCAGCCGTGGGACTAACTATGGCTACACCTTC. Residues: CASSRGTNYGYTF.